A single sample gave rise to the 22 T cell receptor beta chains below, sequenced in a study of shared clonotypes between healthy human individuals. Sequencing used immunoSEQ multiplex PCR; TCRdb keeps in-frame clones, though not all of them. Among a few million clones listed, more than 80% were seen once. The source material was naive CD4+ T cells from PBMCs. Sample subset: CD45RA+ positively selected. These receptors all stem from a man aged 18-30 years in good health. Some clones in this sample may be carry-over from other donors' samples.

The chain links TRBV28 to TRBJ1-2; D unclear. Germline V lookup: CDR1 MDHEN, CDR2 SYDVKM. The V end was cut by 4 bases, the J end by 4 bases, with 7 bases between. The CDR3 is 12 residues long. CDR3 sequence reads: CASSSAVYGYTF. CDR3 bases: TGTGCCAGCAGTTCAGCGGTCTATGGCTACACCTTC.

This clone was seen a single time. Other DNA sequences in the same sample also yield this CDR3. The genes are TRBV5-1 and TRBJ2-6, with a weak D call TRBD1 (6 bases). The ends were cut back, 4 bases at V and 2 bases at J, with 10 bases in the middle. The CDR3 covers 15 residues. CDR1 SGHRS and CDR2 YFSETQ come from the germline V gene. The CDR3 region has the DNA TGCGCCAGCAGCGCACAGGGAGCTGGGGCCAACGTCCTGACTTTC. Translation gives CASSAQGAGANVLTF.

This clone has a single count. This rearrangement joins TRBV29-1 to TRBJ2-3, with D perhaps matching TRBD2 (6 bases). Germline V gene lookup returns CDR1 SQVTM and CDR2 ANQGSEA. The CDR3 length is 14 residues. V was cut by 4 bases and J by 1 base, with 12 bases left in between. The DNA of the CDR3 is TGCAGCGTTGTAGTGGCTAGCGGCACAGATACGCAGTATTTT. It encodes CSVVVASGTDTQYF.

The chain uses TRBV10-3 and TRBJ2-1, with 7 positions matching TRBD2. CDR1 is ENHRY, CDR2 SYGVKD, per germline. With 3 bases clipped from V and 10 bases from J, the junction kept 0 bases outside the gene matches. This CDR3 is 11 amino acids long. The CDR3 coding sequence is TGTGCCATCAGTGAACTAGCGGAGCAGTTCTTC. Its protein product is CAISELAEQFF.

The CDR3 DNA sequence: TGTGCCAGCAAGTCAGAGGGACTTGGGCATAACAATCAGCCCCAGCATTTT. Amino acids: CASKSEGLGHNNQPQHF. This chain links TRBV28 with TRBJ1-5; a weak D match, TRBD1 (5 bases). Germline-derived CDR1 and CDR2 are MDHEN and SYDVKM. Trimming shortened V by 7 bases and J by 3 bases, and 22 bases separated the two germline ends. The CDR3 contains 17 residues.

The rearrangement joins TRBV7-8 to TRBJ2-2; 7 bases line up with TRBD2. The CDR3 runs to 15 residues. V gave up 6 bases and J gave up 2 bases; unmatched junction bases: 6. The germline gives CDR1 SGHVS, CDR2 FQNEAQ. The CDR3 loop reads CASSPKRENTGELFF. CDR3 in DNA: TGTGCCAGCAGTCCAAAGCGGGAAAACACCGGGGAGCTGTTTTTT.

DNA of the CDR3: TGTGCCAGCAGCCAAACTAGCGGGGGATTATACGAGCAGTACTTC. Protein: CASSQTSGGLYEQYF. The J gene is TRBJ2-7, the V gene TRBV7-2; 11 positions match TRBD2. The V gene's germline CDR1 is SGHTA and CDR2 FQGNSA. V lost 5 bases to trimming and J lost 4 bases; unmatched junction nucleotides: 7. This CDR3 is 15 amino acids long.

As concerns this clone: This sample also contains other DNA sequences that code for the same CDR3. The chain combines TRBV6-5 with TRBJ1-4, with D tentatively TRBD1 (6 bases). Germline lookup yields CDR1 MNHEY and CDR2 SVGAGI. This CDR3 region has 14 residues. V was pared by 4 bases and J by 5 bases, with 11 bases between. CDR3 sequence: CASSLGGSNEKLFF. The CDR3 nucleotides are TGTGCCAGCAGTTTGGGGGGCTCAAATGAAAAACTGTTTTTT.

The J gene is TRBJ1-4, the V gene TRBV6-5, with D tentatively TRBD1 (6 bases). Germline CDR1 and CDR2: MNHEY and SVGAGI. CDR3 length equals 13 residues. V lost 6 bases, J lost 12 bases, and 17 bases lay in between. The CDR3 coding sequence is TGTGCCAGCAGGGCAACAGGGACCGAAGAACTGTTTTTT. Encoded protein: CASRATGTEELFF.

The rearrangement joins TRBV5-1 to TRBJ2-1; maybe TRBD1 (5 bases). Germline V gives CDR1 SGHRS, CDR2 YFSETQ. V was pared by 0 bases and J by 7 bases, with 11 bases between. The CDR3 extends over 14 amino acids. The CDR3 nucleotides are TGCGCCAGCAGCTTGGGACAGTCGCATAATGAGCAGTTCTTC. The encoded protein is CASSLGQSHNEQFF.

This rearrangement joins TRBV7-2 to TRBJ2-5; D is possibly TRBD1 or TRBD2 (5 bases each). The J call is doubtful: the DNA matches TRBJ2-7 better. CDR1 and CDR2 (germline): SGHTA, FQGNSA. This CDR3 is built from 14 residues. The CDR3 here is CASSPWDGGNEQYF. The CDR3 region has the DNA TGTGCCAGCAGCCCCTGGGACGGAGGCAACGAGCAGTACTTC.

This clone was observed once. Other DNA variants within this sample encode the same CDR3. The rearrangement joins TRBV19 to TRBJ2-1; 10 nucleotides line up with TRBD2. This CDR3 comprises 15 residues. V gave up 6 bases and J gave up 0 bases; unmatched junction bases: 2. The germline CDR1 and CDR2 sequences are LNHDA and SQIVND (reference sequence). The CDR3 DNA sequence: TGTGCCAGTAGCCGGACTAGCGGCTCCTACAATGAGCAGTTCTTC. Translated: CASSRTSGSYNEQFF.

V gene TRBV28 combines with J gene TRBJ2-1; TRBD1 matches 10 bases. The CDR3 contains 16 residues. CDR1 MDHEN and CDR2 SYDVKM come from the germline V gene. Unmatched junction bases numbered 5, after V lost 5 bases and J lost 1 base. The CDR3, as DNA: TGTGCCAGCAGTCGCGGACAGGGGGGTTCCTACAATGAGCAGTTCTTC. As protein: CASSRGQGGSYNEQFF.

The chain links TRBV30 to TRBJ2-7; D not resolved. This CDR3 is 11 amino acids long. V shed 2 bases and J shed 9 bases, with 11 bases lying between them. Germline V gene sequence: CDR1 GTSNPN, CDR2 SVGIG (reference sequence). The CDR3 nucleotides are TGTGCCTGGAGTAAGAGTAGTTGGCAGTACTTC. This gives the protein CAWSKSSWQYF.

The CDR3 nucleotides read TGCGCCAGCAGCCCTGGGACTAGCGGGGGGAAAGAGACCCAGTACTTC. Protein sequence: CASSPGTSGGKETQYF. The chain couples TRBV5-1 to TRBJ2-5, with 15 bases matching TRBD2. V shed 4 bases, J shed 3 bases, and the junction held 4 bases outside the gene matches. CDR3 length: 16 amino acids. Germline CDR1 and CDR2: SGHRS and YFSETQ.

This clone was recorded only once. V is TRBV27 and J is TRBJ2-1; 9 nucleotides match TRBD2. V shed 10 bases, J shed 5 bases, and the junction held 9 bases outside the gene matches. Germline lookup yields CDR1 MNHEY and CDR2 SMNVEV (reference sequence). The CDR3 is made up of 14 amino acids. The CDR3 sequence: CAIRRSGGNNEQFF. CDR3 bases: TGTGCCATCAGGAGAAGCGGGGGGAACAATGAGCAGTTCTTC.

A remark on this clone: The same CDR3 is also encoded by other DNA sequences in this sample. The rearrangement links TRBV5-6 to TRBJ1-1; D is ambiguous. The germline V gene encodes CDR1 SGHDT and CDR2 YYEEEE. This CDR3 is 15 amino acids long. The V and J ends lost 7 bases and 1 base respectively, with 17 bases between them. CDR3: CASHVRRLGNTEAFF. The CDR3 region has the DNA TGTGCCAGCCACGTCAGGAGACTGGGGAACACTGAAGCTTTCTTT.

The genes are TRBV10-3 and TRBJ2-1; a weak D match, TRBD2 (6 bases). The CDR3 runs to 15 residues. V was trimmed by 10 bases and J by 8 bases, leaving 24 bases between them. Germline V gene sequence: CDR1 ENHRY, CDR2 SYGVKD. The CDR3 is CATSVRDSMAHEQFF. CDR3 DNA: TGTGCCACCTCAGTGCGGGACTCTATGGCCCATGAGCAGTTCTTC.

The gene calls are TRBV6-1 and TRBJ1-4, with D maybe TRBD1 (6 bases). V lost 0 bases, J lost 5 bases, and 13 bases lay in between. Germline lookup yields CDR1 MNHNS and CDR2 SASEGT. This CDR3 spans 16 amino acids. Here the CDR3 reads CASSEARGQLNEKLFF. CDR3 in DNA: TGTGCCAGCAGTGAAGCTCGTGGACAGTTAAATGAAAAACTGTTTTTT.

Here the CDR3 reads CASSAQAGSEQFF. The CDR3 region has the DNA TGTGCCAGCAGCGCGCAGGCTGGAAGTGAGCAGTTCTTC. V and J are TRBV7-9 and TRBJ2-1; D call uncertain. Trimming removed 5 bases from V and 9 bases from J, with 14 bases in between. CDR1 and CDR2 from the germline V gene are SEHNR and FQNEAQ (reference sequence). The CDR3 has 13 amino acids. Full variable domain (remainder filled in from reference TRBV7-9 and TRBJ2-1): DTGVSQNPRHKITKRGQNVTFRCDPISEHNRLYWYRQTLGQGPEFLTYFQNEAQLEKSRLLSDRFSAERPKGSFSTLEIQRTEQGDSAMYLCASSAQAGSEQFFGPGTRLTVL.

This rearrangement joins TRBV7-2 to TRBJ2-7; D gene unclear. V was trimmed by 0 bases and J by 3 bases, leaving 15 bases between them. The CDR3 length is 16 residues. From germline, CDR1 is SGHTA and CDR2 FQGNSA. CDR3 region: CASSLAGIDWLYEQYF. The CDR3 DNA sequence: TGTGCCAGCAGCTTAGCGGGGATAGACTGGCTCTACGAGCAGTACTTC.

The chain employs TRBV5-1 and TRBJ2-1, with 10 bases lining up with TRBD2. The V and J ends lost 0 bases and 8 bases, in that order; junction bases with no gene match: 5. The germline V gene encodes CDR1 SGHRS and CDR2 YFSETQ. The CDR3 contains 15 residues. CDR3 sequence: CASSLALAGLDEQFF. The CDR3, as DNA: TGCGCCAGCAGCTTGGCACTAGCGGGGCTGGATGAGCAGTTCTTC.